Detailed here is one TCR beta chain. These data come from a study of blood T cell repertoires in COVID-19. On the study more broadly: T cells, B-cell-depleted T cells, or PBMCs supplied cDNA or gDNA.

Profiled with immunoSEQ multiplex PCR; TCRdb holds only in-frame clones, not every one. The sample holds tens of thousands of clones, over 85% seen once. Trimming cost V 1 base and J 3 bases; bases outside gene matches: 3. The CDR3 loop spans 15 amino acids. Per the germline V gene, CDR1 is LGHDT and CDR2 is YNNKEL (reference sequence). The chain links TRBV3-1 (or the pseudogene TRBV3-2) to TRBJ2-1; TRBD2 agrees at 7 bases. The sequence was obtained from a man in his 70s with active or convalescent COVID-19. Sequencing was performed on peripheral blood. The CDR3 spells CASSQVTSDYNEQFF. CDR3 coding DNA: TGTGCCAGCAGCCAAGTTACTAGCGACTACAATGAGCAGTTCTTC.